The source of this T cell receptor beta chain is a study of T cells in localized non-small cell lung cancer. Points from the study as a whole: A higher density of T cells in blood coincided with extended overall survival. Heterogeneity cannot be ruled out, as sequencing used one tumor region only. Clonality peaked in uninvolved adjacent lung rather than tumor.

As concerns this clone: Antigen specificity is unknown.

Profiling relied on immunoSEQ multiplex PCR, and the TCRdb table lists in-frame clones only, not all of them. The table records around 50,000 clones, around 87% of them present only once. The CDR3 totals 14 residues. Trimming took 4 bases from V and 1 from J, leaving 8 bases between them. Looked up from germline, CDR1 is MGHRA and CDR2 is YSYEKL. The clonotype comes from a female donor with stage II lung adenocarcinoma. The rearrangement uses TRBV4-1 and TRBJ1-5, with D tentatively TRBD1 (5 bases). Sequenced material: PBMCs, taken before any cancer treatment. The CDR3 nucleotides are TGCGCCAGCAGCCCCGGGGGGAGCAATCAGCCCCAGCATTTT. It codes for CASSPGGSNQPQHF.